A single sample gave rise to the 24 T cell receptor beta chains below, sequenced in a study of blood T cell repertoires in COVID-19. Sequenced by immunoSEQ multiplex PCR; TCRdb stores in-frame clones only, minus some. The repertoire holds 200,000 to 250,000 clones, with roughly 88% as singletons. Sequenced sample: PBMCs or T cells enriched from blood (not recorded which). The receptors shown here come from a woman under 40 who had been exposed to COVID-19.

This sequence joins TRBV5-1 and TRBJ1-1, with TRBD1 identical over 8 bases. The CDR3 consists of 15 residues. V dropped 2 bases and J dropped 5; count of bases not matched to a gene: 8. CDR1 is SGHRS and CDR2 is YFSETQ in the germline V gene. CDR3 coding DNA: TGCGCCAGCAGCTTCCTCGGACAGGGTTTAACTGAAGCTTTCTTT. The encoded protein is CASSFLGQGLTEAFF. The whole variable domain, remainder taken from reference TRBV5-1 and TRBJ1-1, is KAGVTQTPRYLIKTRGQQVTLSCSPISGHRSVSWYQQTPGQGLQFLFEYFSETQRNKGNFPGRFSGRQFSNSRSEMNVSTLELGDSALYLCASSFLGQGLTEAFFGQGTRLTVV.

The gene calls are TRBV9 and TRBJ2-1, with 11 positions matching TRBD2. Germline CDR1 is SGDLS and CDR2 is YYNGEE. Trimming took 4 bases from V and 4 from J; bases not matched to a gene: 13. This CDR3 has 18 amino acids. CDR3 in amino acids: CASSSPSLAGGSYNEQFF. CDR3 bases: TGTGCCAGCAGCTCGCCCAGCCTAGCGGGAGGTTCTTACAATGAGCAGTTCTTC.

The chain is built from TRBV5-1 and TRBJ2-5, with a weak D call TRBD2 (6 bases). V was pared by 3 bases and J by 2 bases, with 14 bases between. In germline, CDR1 is SGHRS, CDR2 YFSETQ. The CDR3 has 15 amino acids. This chain's CDR3 is CASSWTLATQETQYF. The CDR3 nucleotides are TGCGCCAGCAGCTGGACGCTAGCGACACAAGAGACCCAGTACTTC.

The J gene is TRBJ1-6, the V gene TRBV7-9; TRBD1 matches 11 bases. The CDR3 spans 19 residues. V gave up 0 bases and J gave up 7 bases; unmatched junction bases: 11. Per the germline V gene, CDR1 is SEHNR and CDR2 is FQNEAQ (reference sequence). CDR3 DNA sequence: TGTGCCAGCAGCTTAGCGTATGGGGACAGGGGGTCTGAAAATTCACCCCTCCACTTT. The encoded protein is CASSLAYGDRGSENSPLHF.

The gene calls are TRBV3-1 (or the pseudogene TRBV3-2) and TRBJ2-2; D is uncertain. The V and J ends lost 7 bases and 1 base respectively, with 10 bases between them. Germline values: CDR1 LGHDT, CDR2 YNNKEL (reference sequence). CDR3 size: 14 residues. The CDR3 DNA sequence: TGTGCCAGCAAGGTATCAGGGAACACCGGGGAGCTGTTTTTT. The encoded protein is CASKVSGNTGELFF.

The gene calls are TRBV28 and TRBJ2-7, with 7 bases that match TRBD2. Germline CDR1 MDHEN, CDR2 SYDVKM. The J segment lost 5 bases and the V segment lost 1 base, leaving 11 bases of the junction unmatched. The CDR3 runs to 16 residues. The CDR3 DNA follows: TGTGCCAGCAGTTTATCTAGCGGTACGGTAATCCACGAGCAGTACTTC. This sequence encodes CASSLSSGTVIHEQYF.

The genes are TRBV11-3 and TRBJ2-1, with 7 bases that match TRBD1. The CDR3 spans 15 residues. V was pared by 5 bases and J by 1 base, with 5 bases of the junction left unmatched. The germline CDR1 and CDR2 sequences are SGHNT and YENEEA. The CDR3 bases are TGTGCCAGCAGCCGCGCAGGGGGATCCTACAATGAGCAGTTCTTC. Its translation: CASSRAGGSYNEQFF.

This chain links TRBV9 with TRBJ2-2; possible D gene TRBD1, 6 bases. Germline lookup yields CDR1 SGDLS and CDR2 YYNGEE. The ends were cut back, 7 bases at V and 3 bases at J, with 16 bases in the middle. The CDR3 length is 15 residues. CDR3 nucleotides: TGTGCCAGCTCCCGAGGTGCAGGGGACACCGGGGAGCTGTTTTTT. Translated: CASSRGAGDTGELFF.

The gene calls are TRBV9 and TRBJ1-4; possible D gene TRBD1, 6 bases. The CDR3 totals 16 residues. V lost 0 bases, J lost 8 bases, and 17 bases lay in between. CDR1 and CDR2 (germline): SGDLS, YYNGEE. The CDR3 spells CASSVDPRDNTEKLFF. The CDR3 DNA follows: TGTGCCAGCAGCGTAGACCCTCGGGACAATACAGAAAAACTGTTTTTT.

The gene calls are TRBV4-1 and TRBJ1-1, with no clear D. Germline assignment: CDR1 MGHRA and CDR2 YSYEKL. V shed 0 bases and J shed 0 bases, with 8 bases lying between them. The CDR3 extends over 15 amino acids. The CDR3 spells CASSQDSGLNTEAFF. The CDR3 DNA reads as TGCGCCAGCAGCCAAGATTCGGGTTTGAACACTGAAGCTTTCTTT.

The rearrangement joins TRBV3-1 (or the pseudogene TRBV3-2) to TRBJ2-7, with 12 nucleotides matching TRBD2. This CDR3 has 13 amino acids. V shed 4 bases, J shed 6 bases, and the junction held 1 base outside the gene matches. Germline V gene lookup returns CDR1 LGHDT and CDR2 YNNKEL (reference sequence). The CDR3 is CASSRTSGTEQYF. In nucleotides, the CDR3 is TGTGCCAGCAGCCGGACTAGCGGGACCGAGCAGTACTTC.

The chain combines TRBV11-3 with TRBJ2-3; D gene uncertain. With 3 bases removed from V and 2 bases from J, the gap between germline ends came to 3 bases. Germline V lookup: CDR1 SGHNT, CDR2 YENEEA. The CDR3 runs 12 residues. The DNA for the CDR3 is TGTGCCAGCAGCTTTAACACAGATACGCAGTATTTT. It yields the protein CASSFNTDTQYF. The full variable domain, completed using reference TRBV11-3 and TRBJ2-3, is EAGVVQSPRYKIIEKKQPVAFWCNPISGHNTLYWYLQNLGQGPELLIRYENEEAVDDSQLPKDRFSAERLKGVDSTLKIQPAELGDSAVYLCASSFNTDTQYFGPGTRLTVL.

This chain joins TRBV28 and TRBJ1-2; weak D call: TRBD1 (5 bases). The length of the CDR3 is 14 residues. Per germline, CDR1 MDHEN and CDR2 SYDVKM. Trimming took 6 bases from V and 7 from J, leaving 18 bases between them. In nucleotides, the CDR3 is TGTGCCAGCAGGCTCCTCGGGGGTCCCCTTGGCTACACCTTC. It codes for CASRLLGGPLGYTF.

The chain couples TRBV7-9 to TRBJ1-2; 8 nucleotides match TRBD1. With 5 bases clipped from V and 7 bases from J, the junction kept 12 bases outside the gene matches. Germline values: CDR1 SEHNR, CDR2 FQNEAQ (reference sequence). The CDR3 contains 15 residues. This CDR3 is CASSPRELDRGGYTF. The CDR3 DNA sequence: TGTGCCAGCAGCCCGAGAGAGCTTGACAGGGGTGGCTACACCTTC.

J is TRBJ1-2 and V is TRBV10-1; D may be TRBD1 (5 bases). This CDR3 contains 14 residues. V gave up 8 bases and J gave up 5 bases, with 18 bases separating them. CDR1 WNHNN and CDR2 SYGVQD come from the germline V gene (reference sequence). The CDR3 sequence is CASASWGGRYGYTF. The CDR3 DNA reads as TGCGCCAGCGCCAGTTGGGGGGGGAGGTATGGCTACACCTTC.

The CDR3 sequence is CASTFEIQETQYF. CDR3 coding DNA: TGTGCCAGCACGTTCGAGATACAAGAGACCCAGTACTTC. This chain joins TRBV2 and TRBJ2-5; D is unresolved. Per the germline V gene, CDR1 is SNHLY and CDR2 is FYNNEI. Trimming shortened V by 7 bases and J by 2 bases, and 11 bases separated the two germline ends. The CDR3 is 13 amino acids.

The V call is TRBV2, the J call TRBJ1-2; D unclear. CDR1 and CDR2 (germline): SNHLY, FYNNEI. V dropped 5 bases and J dropped 2 bases, with 15 bases sitting between them. The CDR3 sequence is 15 residues long. The CDR3 sequence is CASSFGRIQNYGYTF. The CDR3 bases are TGTGCCAGCAGTTTCGGGAGGATCCAAAACTATGGCTACACCTTC.

This sequence joins TRBV24-1 and TRBJ2-1, with D possibly matching TRBD1 (5 bases). CDR3 length: 16 amino acids. Germline V gene sequence: CDR1 KGHDR, CDR2 SFDVKD. V lost 4 bases and J 9 bases, leaving 21 bases between the germline ends. The CDR3 DNA sequence: TGTGCCACCAGTGACCCCTTGCCCGGCAGGGTGAGTGAGCAGTTCTTC. Translated: CATSDPLPGRVSEQFF.

The rearrangement links TRBV19 to TRBJ2-2; D gene unclear. There are 12 residues in the CDR3. The germline V gene has CDR1 LNHDA and CDR2 SQIVND (reference sequence). Trimming took off 7 bases at V and 7 bases at J, with 10 bases between the two ends. The CDR3 loop is CASKQQFGELFF. Written as DNA, the CDR3 is TGTGCCAGTAAACAACAGTTCGGGGAGCTGTTTTTT. The full variable domain, with the rest looked up from reference TRBV19 and TRBJ2-2, is DGGITQSPKYLFRKEGQNVTLSCEQNLNHDAMYWYRQDPGQGLRLIYYSQIVNDFQKGDIAEGYSVSREKKESFPLTVTSAQKNPTAFYLCASKQQFGELFFGEGSRLTVL.

In its sample, this clone was seen a few times. The J gene is TRBJ2-7, the V gene TRBV7-3, with D tentatively TRBD2 (6 bases). There are 14 residues in the CDR3. V was pared by 4 bases and J by 7 bases, with 17 bases between. Germline V gene sequence: CDR1 SGHTA, CDR2 FQGTGA. DNA for the CDR3: TGTGCCAGCAGCTACGACGGAGCGGGTAAGGAGCAGTACTTC. Translating it yields CASSYDGAGKEQYF.

Only a few counts were recorded for this clone. This chain connects TRBV2 to TRBJ1-4; 9 bases fit TRBD1. Germline CDR1 is SNHLY and CDR2 is FYNNEI. This CDR3 has 14 amino acids. V lost 6 bases to trimming and J lost 5 bases; unmatched junction nucleotides: 4. CDR3 coding DNA: TGTGCCAGCAGCCTTGGACAGGGGAATGAAAAACTGTTTTTT. This sequence encodes CASSLGQGNEKLFF. Supplemented by reference TRBV2 and TRBJ1-4, the full variable domain reads EPEVTQTPSHQVTQMGQEVILRCVPISNHLYFYWYRQILGQKVEFLVSFYNNEISEKSEIFDDQFSVERPDGSNFTLKIRSTKLEDSAMYFCASSLGQGNEKLFFGSGTQLSVL.

The rearrangement joins TRBV5-1 to TRBJ1-2; TRBD1 matches at 9 bases. Trimming cost V 4 bases and J 6 bases; bases outside gene matches: 7. Germline V lookup: CDR1 SGHRS, CDR2 YFSETQ. This CDR3 comprises 14 residues. The CDR3: CASSPRTGADGYTF. The CDR3 DNA sequence: TGCGCCAGCAGCCCTCGGACAGGGGCCGATGGCTACACCTTC. The full variable domain, its missing parts supplied by reference TRBV5-1 and TRBJ1-2, is KAGVTQTPRYLIKTRGQQVTLSCSPISGHRSVSWYQQTPGQGLQFLFEYFSETQRNKGNFPGRFSGRQFSNSRSEMNVSTLELGDSALYLCASSPRTGADGYTFGSGTRLTVV.

The gene calls are TRBV28 and TRBJ1-2, with no clear D. The germline gives CDR1 MDHEN, CDR2 SYDVKM. The CDR3 consists of 11 residues. V was trimmed by 4 bases and J by 4 bases, leaving 4 bases between them. CDR3 in amino acids: CASSSSYGYTF. In DNA form, the CDR3 reads TGTGCCAGCAGTTCCTCCTATGGCTACACCTTC.

V is TRBV5-1 and J is TRBJ2-7, with D perhaps TRBD1 (6 bases). Germline values: CDR1 SGHRS, CDR2 YFSETQ. V was clipped by 4 bases and J by 0 bases, with 14 bases between them. This CDR3 is 15 amino acids long. CDR3 DNA: TGCGCCAGCAGCGATATCCGGGACAACTCCTACGAGCAGTACTTC. Translating it yields CASSDIRDNSYEQYF.